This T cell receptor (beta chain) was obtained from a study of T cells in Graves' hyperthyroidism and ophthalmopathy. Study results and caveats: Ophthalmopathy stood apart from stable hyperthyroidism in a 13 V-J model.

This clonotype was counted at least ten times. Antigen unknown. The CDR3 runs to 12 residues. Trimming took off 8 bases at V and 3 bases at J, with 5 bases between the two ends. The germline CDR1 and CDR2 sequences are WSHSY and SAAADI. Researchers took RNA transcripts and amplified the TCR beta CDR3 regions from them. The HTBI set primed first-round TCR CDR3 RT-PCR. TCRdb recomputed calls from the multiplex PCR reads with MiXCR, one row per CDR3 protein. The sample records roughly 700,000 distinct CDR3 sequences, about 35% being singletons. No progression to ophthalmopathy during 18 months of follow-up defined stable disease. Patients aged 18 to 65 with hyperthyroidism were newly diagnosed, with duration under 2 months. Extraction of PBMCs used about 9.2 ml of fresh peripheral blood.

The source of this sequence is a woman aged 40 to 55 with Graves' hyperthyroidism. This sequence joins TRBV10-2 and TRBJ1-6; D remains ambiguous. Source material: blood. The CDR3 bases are TGCGCCAGCCGGGGCTATAATTCACCCCTCCACTTT. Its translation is CASRGYNSPLHF.